Following are 25 T cell receptor beta chains from one sample sequenced in a study of blood T cell repertoires in COVID-19. TCRdb keeps only in-frame clones here, not all; method: immunoSEQ multiplex PCR. The sample has roughly 430,000 clones, about 88% seen once. The sequencing sample was made of PBMCs or T cells enriched from blood (not recorded which). The receptors were gathered from a woman aged 18-29 years who had been exposed to COVID-19.

The V gene is TRBV6-5, the J gene TRBJ2-7, with 11 bases matching TRBD2. Losses at the gene ends were 3 bases for V and 4 bases for J; bases not matched to a gene: 5. The CDR3 runs 15 residues. Germline CDR1 and CDR2: MNHEY and SVGAGI. CDR3 coding DNA: TGTGCCAGCAGTTATGGGACTAGCGGACAATACGAGCAGTACTTC. Its protein product is CASSYGTSGQYEQYF.

The chain joins TRBV5-4 to TRBJ1-2; no definite D call. The CDR3 consists of 12 residues. Per the germline V gene, CDR1 is SGHNT and CDR2 is YYREEE (reference sequence). The V gene lost 5 bases and the J gene lost 1 base, with 6 bases spanning the gap. DNA of the CDR3: TGTGCCAGCAGTTCTATTAACTATGGCTACACCTTC. It is translated as CASSSINYGYTF.

The chain is built from TRBV7-9 and TRBJ2-2; no firm D call. Germline V CDR1 and CDR2: SEHNR, FQNEAQ (reference sequence). This CDR3 contains 14 residues. The ends were cut back, 5 bases at V and 5 bases at J, with 12 bases in the middle. This chain's CDR3 is CASSPRLPTGELFF. The CDR3 DNA follows: TGTGCCAGCAGCCCCCGACTTCCAACCGGGGAGCTGTTTTTT.

The chain combines TRBV5-4 with TRBJ2-1; TRBD2 agrees at 8 bases. V lost 2 bases to trimming and J lost 6 bases; unmatched junction nucleotides: 4. The germline V gene encodes CDR1 SGHNT and CDR2 YYREEE (reference sequence). The CDR3 runs 14 residues. The chain's CDR3 is CASSFREGRNEQFF. The CDR3 coding sequence is TGTGCCAGCAGCTTCCGGGAGGGCCGCAATGAGCAGTTCTTC.

CDR3 coding DNA: TGTGCCAGCAGTTTATCGGGACAGGGAGAAACTAATGAAAAACTGTTTTTT. Amino acid sequence: CASSLSGQGETNEKLFF. This chain uses TRBV28 with TRBJ1-4; TRBD1 matches at 9 bases. Germline CDR1 and CDR2: MDHEN and SYDVKM. The CDR3 extends over 17 amino acids. Losses at the gene ends were 1 base for V and 1 base for J; bases not matched to a gene: 4. The variable domain in full, with the rest retrieved from reference TRBV28 and TRBJ1-4, is DVKVTQSSRYLVKRTGEKVFLECVQDMDHENMFWYRQDPGLGLRLIYFSYDVKMKEKGDIPEGYSVSREKKERFSLILESASTNQTSMYLCASSLSGQGETNEKLFFGSGTQLSVL.

The V gene is TRBV27, the J gene TRBJ2-3; TRBD2 matches at 12 bases. This CDR3 contains 17 residues. J lost 0 bases, V lost 5 bases, and 6 bases had no gene match. Germline CDR1 and CDR2: MNHEY and SMNVEV (reference sequence). CDR3 coding DNA: TGTGCCAGCAGTCTCCTCGGACTAGCGGGGAGCACAGATACGCAGTATTTT. Residues: CASSLLGLAGSTDTQYF.

The rearrangement uses TRBV6-6 and TRBJ2-1, with D possibly matching TRBD1 (6 bases). This CDR3 comprises 16 residues. Germline V gene data show CDR1 as MNHNY and CDR2 as SVGAGI (reference sequence). The V and J ends lost 8 bases and 9 bases respectively, with 26 bases between them. In nucleotides, the CDR3 is TGTGCCAGCCAGACCTACGTCGTAGAGGGACATCGTGAGCAGTTCTTC. Translated, it gives CASQTYVVEGHREQFF.

The chain carries TRBV5-1 and TRBJ2-3, with 8 nucleotides matching TRBD2. The CDR3 loop spans 14 amino acids. V dropped 4 bases and J dropped 4; count of bases not matched to a gene: 5. Germline CDR1 and CDR2: SGHRS and YFSETQ. CDR3 amino acids: CASSPKTSADTQYF. The CDR3 DNA sequence: TGCGCCAGCAGCCCCAAGACTAGCGCAGATACGCAGTATTTT.

The chain couples TRBV3-1 (or the pseudogene TRBV3-2) to TRBJ2-3; TRBD2 is a possible D gene (6 bases). The V end lost 1 base, the J end lost 5 bases, and 19 bases lay between the germline ends. Germline V gives CDR1 LGHDT, CDR2 YNNKEL (reference sequence). The CDR3 consists of 17 residues. For the CDR3, the DNA is TGTGCCAGCAGCCAAGCCGGTGGGGAGGTCGGTTTAGATACGCAGTATTTT. Protein product: CASSQAGGEVGLDTQYF.

The genes are TRBV7-8 and TRBJ2-7, with 8 bases fitting TRBD1. There are 14 residues in the CDR3. V was pared by 7 bases and J by 2 bases, with 7 bases of the junction left unmatched. Germline V gene sequence: CDR1 SGHVS, CDR2 FQNEAQ. In DNA form, the CDR3 reads TGTGCCAGCAACCTAGGACAGGGCCCCTACGAGCAGTACTTC. This translates into CASNLGQGPYEQYF.

The genes are TRBV7-2 and TRBJ2-7; the D gene is possibly TRBD1 (6 bases). The length of the CDR3 is 15 residues. The germline gives CDR1 SGHTA, CDR2 FQGNSA. Between the trimmed V and J ends, which lost 0 bases and 1 base, there was a span of 10 bases. CDR3 bases: TGTGCCAGCAGCTTAGCGAGCAGGGGATCCTACGAGCAGTACTTC. Protein: CASSLASRGSYEQYF. Using reference TRBV7-2 and TRBJ2-7 for the parts outside the CDR3, the full variable domain is GAGVSQSPSNKVTEKGKDVELRCDPISGHTALYWYRQSLGQGLEFLIYFQGNSAPDKSGLPSDRFSAERTGGSVSTLTIQRTQQEDSAVYLCASSLASRGSYEQYFGPGTRLTVT.

This rearrangement joins TRBV28 to TRBJ2-3; TRBD1 matches at 9 bases. CDR3 size: 17 residues. V trimming: 0 bases; J trimming: 4 bases; junction bases outside the gene matches: 8. CDR1 is MDHEN and CDR2 is SYDVKM in the germline V gene. CDR3 DNA sequence: TGTGCCAGCAGTTTATGGACGGGACAGGGTTCTTCAGATACGCAGTATTTT. It translates to CASSLWTGQGSSDTQYF. Drawing the rest from reference TRBV28 and TRBJ2-3, the complete variable domain is DVKVTQSSRYLVKRTGEKVFLECVQDMDHENMFWYRQDPGLGLRLIYFSYDVKMKEKGDIPEGYSVSREKKERFSLILESASTNQTSMYLCASSLWTGQGSSDTQYFGPGTRLTVL.

This clone was observed a handful of times. This chain uses TRBV28 with TRBJ1-5, with 9 nucleotides matching TRBD1. The CDR3 loop spans 14 amino acids. Germline lookup yields CDR1 MDHEN and CDR2 SYDVKM. The ends lost 6 bases at V and 7 bases at J; junction bases unmatched: 7. The CDR3 here is CASRTGTGIQPQHF. CDR3 DNA sequence: TGTGCCAGCAGGACTGGGACAGGGATCCAGCCCCAGCATTTT.

This clone was recorded only once. This chain links TRBV2 with TRBJ1-5; the D is unclear. The CDR3 sequence is 17 residues long. V lost 1 base and J 0 bases, leaving 13 bases between the germline ends. Per germline, CDR1 SNHLY and CDR2 FYNNEI. CDR3 coding DNA: TGTGCCAGCAGTGAAGGTCCCGGGATTTTTAGCAATCAGCCCCAGCATTTT. As protein: CASSEGPGIFSNQPQHF.

This clone was counted a few times. The chain employs TRBV5-8 and TRBJ1-4; tentatively, D is TRBD1 (6 bases). The CDR3 runs 15 residues. V was pared by 4 bases and J by 0 bases, with 10 bases between. Germline loops: CDR1 SGHTS, CDR2 YDEGEE. CDR3 residues: CASSLDSSTNEKLFF. In DNA, the CDR3 is TGTGCCAGCAGCCTGGACAGCTCAACTAATGAAAAACTGTTTTTT.

Note on this clone: Other DNA variants within this sample encode the same CDR3. The rearrangement links TRBV7-6 to TRBJ2-1; D possibly corresponds to TRBD2 (5 bases). The CDR3 is 13 residues long. Germline V gene lookup returns CDR1 SGHVS and CDR2 FNYEAQ. The V and J ends lost 1 base and 6 bases respectively, with 7 bases between them. The CDR3 nucleotides read TGTGCCAGCAGCTTAGGCGGGCCCAATGAGCAGTTCTTC. Amino acid sequence: CASSLGGPNEQFF. The whole variable domain, remainder taken from reference TRBV7-6 and TRBJ2-1, is GAGVSQSPRYKVTKRGQDVALRCDPISGHVSLYWYRQALGQGPEFLTYFNYEAQQDKSGLPNDRFSAERPEGSISTLTIQRTEQRDSAMYRCASSLGGPNEQFFGPGTRLTVL.

This chain joins TRBV7-9 and TRBJ1-1; 8 nucleotides agree with TRBD1. The CDR3 has 16 residues. Looked up from germline, CDR1 is SEHNR and CDR2 is FQNEAQ (reference sequence). J gave up 3 bases and V 1 base, and 7 bases lay outside the gene matches. In DNA form, the CDR3 reads TGTGCCAGCAGCTTAGGGAGGACAGGGCGGGACACTGAAGCTTTCTTT. This gives the protein CASSLGRTGRDTEAFF.

This chain links TRBV6-5 with TRBJ2-1; 9 bases align to TRBD1. Germline trimming cut 4 bases from V and 6 bases from J; bases unmatched to any gene: 10. Germline V gives CDR1 MNHEY, CDR2 SVGAGI. This CDR3 contains 16 residues. As DNA, the CDR3 is TGTGCCAGCAGTTTGGACCCCGGGACAGGGAGCAATGAGCAGTTCTTC. Translation: CASSLDPGTGSNEQFF.

The rearrangement links TRBV7-9 to TRBJ2-2, with 8 bases matching TRBD1. V dropped 5 bases and J dropped 2; count of bases not matched to a gene: 16. Germline CDR1 SEHNR, CDR2 FQNEAQ (reference sequence). The CDR3 has 19 residues. CDR3 coding DNA: TGTGCCAGCAGCCAGGGGGCCCAGGAAGTTTTGCCTAACACCGGGGAGCTGTTTTTT. It yields the protein CASSQGAQEVLPNTGELFF. The whole variable domain, filled in from reference TRBV7-9 and TRBJ2-2, reads DTGVSQNPRHKITKRGQNVTFRCDPISEHNRLYWYRQTLGQGPEFLTYFQNEAQLEKSRLLSDRFSAERPKGSFSTLEIQRTEQGDSAMYLCASSQGAQEVLPNTGELFFGEGSRLTVL.

The chain links TRBV24-1 to TRBJ2-7; 10 nucleotides align to TRBD1. CDR1 KGHDR and CDR2 SFDVKD come from the germline V gene. The CDR3 is 13 residues long. V trimming: 5 bases; J trimming: 6 bases; junction bases outside the gene matches: 3. The chain's CDR3 is CATSGDRGSEQYF. The CDR3 DNA follows: TGTGCCACCAGTGGGGACAGGGGTAGCGAGCAGTACTTC.

The V and J genes are TRBV27 and TRBJ2-2; 8 bases are shared with TRBD1. The length of the CDR3 is 15 residues. Germline-derived CDR1 and CDR2 are MNHEY and SMNVEV (reference sequence). The junction had 7 bases not matched to a gene; V was cut back by 6 bases and J by 4 bases. CDR3 in amino acids: CASSFYTGGTGELFF. The CDR3, as DNA: TGTGCCAGCAGCTTCTATACAGGGGGCACCGGGGAGCTGTTTTTT.

This chain links TRBV7-2 with TRBJ2-1; 14 bases are shared with TRBD2. V shed 5 bases and J 6 bases; nucleotides not matched to a gene: 3. The CDR3 runs to 15 residues. Germline CDR1 and CDR2: SGHTA and FQGNSA. The CDR3 is CASSRLAGGSNEQFF. CDR3 nucleotide sequence: TGTGCCAGCAGCAGACTAGCGGGGGGGTCCAATGAGCAGTTCTTC.

The chain couples TRBV3-1 (or the pseudogene TRBV3-2) to TRBJ2-5, with D possibly matching TRBD2 (5 bases). V shed 7 bases and J shed 4 bases, with 10 bases lying between them. Germline V gene lookup returns CDR1 LGHDT and CDR2 YNNKEL (reference sequence). The CDR3 length is 12 residues. The CDR3 DNA reads TGTGCCAGCACAGCGGTTGGAGAGACCCAGTACTTC. Amino acid sequence: CASTAVGETQYF.

The V and J genes are TRBV12-5 and TRBJ2-7; unclear D gene. Germline-derived CDR1 and CDR2 are LGHNT and FRNRAP. The CDR3 covers 12 residues. The V gene lost 3 bases and the J gene lost 3 bases, with 6 bases spanning the gap. The CDR3 DNA reads as TGTGCTAGTGGTTTTGGGCTCTACGAGCAGTACTTC. Protein product: CASGFGLYEQYF. The full variable domain, completed using reference TRBV12-5 and TRBJ2-7, is DARVTQTPRHKVTEMGQEVTMRCQPILGHNTVFWYRQTMMQGLELLAYFRNRAPLDDSGMPKDRFSAEMPDATLATLKIQPSEPRDSAVYFCASGFGLYEQYFGPGTRLTVT.

CDR3 bases: TGTGCCAGCAGCAAAGTACTAGCGGGTAGCTCCTACGAGCAGTACTTC. Its protein product is CASSKVLAGSSYEQYF. The gene calls are TRBV21-1 and TRBJ2-7; the DNA was not compared with TRBD2, the D call given in the table. TRBV21-1 is given as a pseudogene. This CDR3 is built from 16 residues.